This T cell receptor (beta chain) was retrieved from a study of radiation and T cells in renal cell carcinoma. Time point of the sample: blood 4 weeks post-SBRT, at nephrectomy. Stated treatment: 15 Gy SBRT to primary tumor, nephrectomy 4 weeks later. The protocol was immunoSEQ multiplex PCR, while the TCRdb copy is restricted to in-frame clones and leaves out a portion. The sample holds 60,000 to 95,000 clones, approximately 87% seen once. This sequence was found in a woman aged 55-70 years with renal cell carcinoma. This material consisted of blood, taken from a patient whose treatment included radiotherapy and nephrectomy.

The CDR3 loop is CANTNDRNSPLHF. For the CDR3, the DNA is TGCGCCAATACGAACGACAGGAATTCACCCCTCCACTTT. J is TRBJ1-6 and V is TRBV5-1, with D tentatively TRBD1 (6 bases). Trimming pared 9 bases from V and 7 bases from J, leaving 14 bases between. Germline V CDR1 and CDR2: SGHRS, YFSETQ. There are 13 residues in the CDR3.